This T cell receptor beta chain was identified during a study of cytomegalovirus exposure and HLA in healthy donors. Both 60 Vbeta primers and 13 Jbeta primers went into the PCR. Sequencing used immunoSEQ multiplex PCR; TCRdb keeps in-frame clones, though not all of them. The sample carries 210,000 or so clones, about 80% recorded once. Trimming took off 0 bases at V and 9 bases at J, with 9 bases between the two ends. CDR3 size: 13 residues. CDR1 is MNHEY and CDR2 is SVGAGI in the germline V gene. The receptor was derived from a man younger than 35 in good health and CMV-seronegative. The chain couples TRBV6-5 to TRBJ1-5, with D possibly being TRBD1 (5 bases). Sequenced: PBMCs. The DNA for the CDR3 is TGTGCCAGCAGTTACTCCCGGGGGGGGCCCCAGCATTTT. It encodes CASSYSRGGPQHF.